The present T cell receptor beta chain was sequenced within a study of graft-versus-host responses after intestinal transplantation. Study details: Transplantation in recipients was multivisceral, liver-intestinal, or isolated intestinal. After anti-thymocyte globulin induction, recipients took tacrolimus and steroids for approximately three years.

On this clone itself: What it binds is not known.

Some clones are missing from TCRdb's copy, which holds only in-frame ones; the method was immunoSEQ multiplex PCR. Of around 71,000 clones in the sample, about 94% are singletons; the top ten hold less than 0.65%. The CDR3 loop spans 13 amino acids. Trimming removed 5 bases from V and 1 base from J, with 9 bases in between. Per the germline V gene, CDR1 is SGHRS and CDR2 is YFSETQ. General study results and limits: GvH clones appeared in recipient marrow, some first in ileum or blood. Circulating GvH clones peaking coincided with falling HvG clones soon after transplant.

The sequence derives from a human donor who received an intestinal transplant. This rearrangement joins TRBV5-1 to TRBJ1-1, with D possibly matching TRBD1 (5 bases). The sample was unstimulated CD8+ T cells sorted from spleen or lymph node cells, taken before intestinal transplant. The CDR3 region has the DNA TGCGCCAGCAGGTCCACAGGGAACACTGAAGCTTTCTTT. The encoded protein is CASRSTGNTEAFF. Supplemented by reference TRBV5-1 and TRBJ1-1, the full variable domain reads KAGVTQTPRYLIKTRGQQVTLSCSPISGHRSVSWYQQTPGQGLQFLFEYFSETQRNKGNFPGRFSGRQFSNSRSEMNVSTLELGDSALYLCASRSTGNTEAFFGQGTRLTVV.